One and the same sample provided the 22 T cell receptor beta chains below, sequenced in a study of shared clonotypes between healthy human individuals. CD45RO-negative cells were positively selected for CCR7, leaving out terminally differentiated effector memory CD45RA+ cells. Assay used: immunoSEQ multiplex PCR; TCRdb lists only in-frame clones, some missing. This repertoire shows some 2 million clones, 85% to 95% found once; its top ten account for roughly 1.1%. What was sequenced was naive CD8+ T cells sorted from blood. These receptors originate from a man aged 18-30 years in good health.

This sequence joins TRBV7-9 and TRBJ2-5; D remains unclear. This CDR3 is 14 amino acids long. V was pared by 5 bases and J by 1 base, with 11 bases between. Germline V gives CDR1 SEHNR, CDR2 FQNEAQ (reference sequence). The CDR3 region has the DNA TGTGCCAGCAGCAGCCGGGCCCCCCAAGAGACCCAGTACTTC. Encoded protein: CASSSRAPQETQYF.

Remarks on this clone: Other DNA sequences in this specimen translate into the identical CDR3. The CDR3 DNA is TGTGCCAGTAGTATCCCCGGGGACGAGCAGTACTTC. It translates to CASSIPGDEQYF. The chain recombines TRBV19 with TRBJ2-7; perhaps TRBD2 as D (5 bases). Trimming shortened V by 3 bases and J by 5 bases, and 8 bases separated the two germline ends. The germline V gene encodes CDR1 LNHDA and CDR2 SQIVND (reference sequence). The CDR3 extends over 12 amino acids.

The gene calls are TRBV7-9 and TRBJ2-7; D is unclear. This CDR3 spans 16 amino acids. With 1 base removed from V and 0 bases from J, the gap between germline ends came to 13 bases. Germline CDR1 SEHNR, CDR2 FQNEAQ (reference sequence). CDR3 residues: CASSLEGILSSYEQYF. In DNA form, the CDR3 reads TGTGCCAGCAGCTTAGAAGGTATTCTTAGCTCCTACGAGCAGTACTTC.

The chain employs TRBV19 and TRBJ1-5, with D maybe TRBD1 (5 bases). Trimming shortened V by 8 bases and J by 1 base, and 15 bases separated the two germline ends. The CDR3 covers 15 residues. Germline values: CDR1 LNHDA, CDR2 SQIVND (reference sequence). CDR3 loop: CASGQHGASNQPQHF. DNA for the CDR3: TGTGCCAGTGGTCAACACGGGGCAAGCAATCAGCCCCAGCATTTT. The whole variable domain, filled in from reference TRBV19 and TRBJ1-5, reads DGGITQSPKYLFRKEGQNVTLSCEQNLNHDAMYWYRQDPGQGLRLIYYSQIVNDFQKGDIAEGYSVSREKKESFPLTVTSAQKNPTAFYLCASGQHGASNQPQHFGDGTRLSIL.

The CDR3 sequence is CASSEGLAGVETQYF. In DNA, the CDR3 is TGTGCCAGCAGTGAGGGACTAGCGGGAGTTGAGACCCAGTACTTC. V gene TRBV25-1 combines with J gene TRBJ2-5, with 14 bases that match TRBD2. From germline, CDR1 is MGHDK and CDR2 SYGVNS. This CDR3 has 15 amino acids. The V segment lost 3 bases and the J segment 5 bases; nucleotides outside the gene matches: 2. Full variable domain (rest looked up from reference TRBV25-1 and TRBJ2-5): EADIYQTPRYLVIGTGKKITLECSQTMGHDKMYWYQQDPGMELHLIHYSYGVNSTEKGDLSSESTVSRIRTEHFPLTLESARPSHTSQYLCASSEGLAGVETQYFGPGTRLLVL.

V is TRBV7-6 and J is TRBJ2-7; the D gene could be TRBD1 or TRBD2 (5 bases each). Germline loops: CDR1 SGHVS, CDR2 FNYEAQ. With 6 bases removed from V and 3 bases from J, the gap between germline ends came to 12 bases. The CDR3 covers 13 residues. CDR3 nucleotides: TGTGCCAGCAGTTTTACTGGGGGCTACGAGCAGTACTTC. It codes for CASSFTGGYEQYF.

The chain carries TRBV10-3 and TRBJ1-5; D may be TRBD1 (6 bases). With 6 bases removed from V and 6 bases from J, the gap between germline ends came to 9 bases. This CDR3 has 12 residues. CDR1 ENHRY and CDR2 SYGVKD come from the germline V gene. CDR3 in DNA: TGTGCCATCAGGCCAGGGGTTCAGCCCCAGCATTTT. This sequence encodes CAIRPGVQPQHF.

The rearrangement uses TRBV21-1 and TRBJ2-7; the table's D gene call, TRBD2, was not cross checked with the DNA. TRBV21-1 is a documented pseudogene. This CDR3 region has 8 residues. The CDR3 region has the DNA TGTTGGGAGTACGAGCAGTACTTC. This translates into CWEYEQYF.

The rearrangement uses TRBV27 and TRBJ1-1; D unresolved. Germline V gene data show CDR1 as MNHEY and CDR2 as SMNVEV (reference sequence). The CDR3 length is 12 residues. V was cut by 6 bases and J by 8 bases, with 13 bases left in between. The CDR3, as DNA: TGTGCCAGCAGGGATACCGGCCCAGAAGCTTTCTTT. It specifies CASRDTGPEAFF.

CDR3 region: CASSFAHGNQPQHF. CDR3 nucleotide sequence: TGTGCCAGCAGCTTCGCGCATGGCAATCAGCCCCAGCATTTT. This chain links TRBV7-9 with TRBJ1-5, with D unresolved. Germline V gene sequence: CDR1 SEHNR, CDR2 FQNEAQ (reference sequence). V shed 3 bases and J shed 2 bases, with 8 bases lying between them. There are 14 residues in the CDR3. The entire variable domain, with the rest obtained from reference TRBV7-9 and TRBJ1-5, is as follows: DTGVSQNPRHKITKRGQNVTFRCDPISEHNRLYWYRQTLGQGPEFLTYFQNEAQLEKSRLLSDRFSAERPKGSFSTLEIQRTEQGDSAMYLCASSFAHGNQPQHFGDGTRLSIL.

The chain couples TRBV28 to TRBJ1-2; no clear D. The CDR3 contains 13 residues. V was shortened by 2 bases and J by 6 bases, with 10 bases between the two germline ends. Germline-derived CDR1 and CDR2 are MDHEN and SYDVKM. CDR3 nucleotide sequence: TGTGCCAGCAGTTTAGGCAGGTCGGATGGCTACACCTTC. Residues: CASSLGRSDGYTF.

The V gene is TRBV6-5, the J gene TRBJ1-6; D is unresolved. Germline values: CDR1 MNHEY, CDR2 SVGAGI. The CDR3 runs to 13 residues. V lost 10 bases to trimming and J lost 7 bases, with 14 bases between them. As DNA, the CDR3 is TGTGCCACCGAAAAGCTTATGAATTCACCCCTCCACTTT. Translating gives CATEKLMNSPLHF.

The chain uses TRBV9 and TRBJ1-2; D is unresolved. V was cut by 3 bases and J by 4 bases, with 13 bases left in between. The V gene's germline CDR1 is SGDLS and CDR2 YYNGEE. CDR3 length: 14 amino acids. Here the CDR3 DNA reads TGTGCCAGCAGCGCTGGACCGTCGGGCTATGGCTACACCTTC. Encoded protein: CASSAGPSGYGYTF.

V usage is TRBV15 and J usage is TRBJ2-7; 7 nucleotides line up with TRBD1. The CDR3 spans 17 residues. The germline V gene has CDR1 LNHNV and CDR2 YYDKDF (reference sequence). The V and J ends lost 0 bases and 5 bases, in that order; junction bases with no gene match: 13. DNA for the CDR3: TGTGCCACCAGCAGAGATCGTTCGGGACAGCCCCTGGACGAGCAGTACTTC. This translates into CATSRDRSGQPLDEQYF.

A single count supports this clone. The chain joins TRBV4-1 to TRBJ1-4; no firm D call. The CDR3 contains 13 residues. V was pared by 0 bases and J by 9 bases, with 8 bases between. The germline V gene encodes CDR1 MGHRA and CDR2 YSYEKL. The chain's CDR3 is CASSQDWDKKLFF. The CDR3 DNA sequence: TGCGCCAGCAGCCAAGATTGGGATAAAAAACTGTTTTTT.

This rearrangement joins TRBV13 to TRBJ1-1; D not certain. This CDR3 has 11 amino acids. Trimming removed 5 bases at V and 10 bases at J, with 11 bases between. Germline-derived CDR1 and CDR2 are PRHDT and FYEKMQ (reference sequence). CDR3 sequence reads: CASSPGTRAFF. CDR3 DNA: TGTGCCAGCAGCCCCGGCACGCGAGCTTTCTTT. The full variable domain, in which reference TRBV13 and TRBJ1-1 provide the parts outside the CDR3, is AAGVIQSPRHLIKEKRETATLKCYPIPRHDTVYWYQQGPGQDPQFLISFYEKMQSDKGSIPDRFSAQQFSDYHSELNMSSLELGDSALYFCASSPGTRAFFGQGTRLTVV.

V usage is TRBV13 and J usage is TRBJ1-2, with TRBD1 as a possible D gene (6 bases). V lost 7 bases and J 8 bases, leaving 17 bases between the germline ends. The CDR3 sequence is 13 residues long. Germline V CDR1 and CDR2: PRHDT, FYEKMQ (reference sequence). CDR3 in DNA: TGTGCCAGCACCGAGAGGGGGGCACGGGGCTACACCTTC. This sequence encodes CASTERGARGYTF.

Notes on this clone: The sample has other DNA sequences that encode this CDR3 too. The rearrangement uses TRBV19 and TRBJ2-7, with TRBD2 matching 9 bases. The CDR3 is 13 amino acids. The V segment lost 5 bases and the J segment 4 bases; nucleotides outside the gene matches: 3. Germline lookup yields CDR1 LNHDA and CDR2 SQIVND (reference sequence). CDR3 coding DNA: TGTGCCAGTAGTGCTGGACTAGCGTACGAGCAGTACTTC. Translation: CASSAGLAYEQYF.

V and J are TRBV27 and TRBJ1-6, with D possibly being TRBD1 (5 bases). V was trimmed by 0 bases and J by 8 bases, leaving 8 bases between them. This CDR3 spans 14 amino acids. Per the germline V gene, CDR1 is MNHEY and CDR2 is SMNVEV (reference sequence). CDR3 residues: CASSLSGDYSPLHF. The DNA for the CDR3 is TGTGCCAGCAGTTTATCAGGGGACTATTCACCCCTCCACTTT.

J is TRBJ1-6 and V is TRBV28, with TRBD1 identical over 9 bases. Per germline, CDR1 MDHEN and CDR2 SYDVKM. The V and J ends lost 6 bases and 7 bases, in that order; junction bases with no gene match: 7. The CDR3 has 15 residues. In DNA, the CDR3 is TGTGCCAGCAGGAGACAGGGGGGCGGGAATTCACCCCTCCACTTT. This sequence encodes CASRRQGGGNSPLHF.

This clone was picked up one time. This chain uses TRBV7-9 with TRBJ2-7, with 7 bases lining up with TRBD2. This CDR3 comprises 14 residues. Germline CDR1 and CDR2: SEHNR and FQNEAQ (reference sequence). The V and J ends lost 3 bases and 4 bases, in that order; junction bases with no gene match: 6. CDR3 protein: CASSFAQREYEQYF. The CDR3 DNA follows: TGTGCCAGCAGCTTTGCCCAGCGGGAATACGAGCAGTACTTC.

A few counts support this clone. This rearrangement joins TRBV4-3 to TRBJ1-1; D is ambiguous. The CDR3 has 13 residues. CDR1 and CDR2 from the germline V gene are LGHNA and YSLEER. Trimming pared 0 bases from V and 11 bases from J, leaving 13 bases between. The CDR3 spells CASSQDYGFGAFF. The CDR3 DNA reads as TGCGCCAGCAGCCAAGACTACGGGTTTGGGGCTTTCTTT.